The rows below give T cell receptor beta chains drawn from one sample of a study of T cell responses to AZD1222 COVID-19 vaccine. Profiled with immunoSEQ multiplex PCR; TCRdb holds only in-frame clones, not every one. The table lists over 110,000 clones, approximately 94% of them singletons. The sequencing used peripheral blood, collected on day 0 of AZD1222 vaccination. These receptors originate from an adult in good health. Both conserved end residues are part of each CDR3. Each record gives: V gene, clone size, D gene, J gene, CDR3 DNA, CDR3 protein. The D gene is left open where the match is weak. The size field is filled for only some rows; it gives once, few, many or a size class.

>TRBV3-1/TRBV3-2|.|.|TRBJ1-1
TGTGCCAGCAGCCAAGGGAGGTACACTGAAGCTTTCTTT
CASSQGRYTEAFF
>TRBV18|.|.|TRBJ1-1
TGTGCCAGCTCACCAAAGGGCACCCCTCCTGAAGCTTTCTTT
CASSPKGTPPEAFF
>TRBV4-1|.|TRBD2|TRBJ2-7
TGCGCCAGCAGCCCCCGACTAGCTAGGCCCTACGAGCAGTACTTC
CASSPRLARPYEQYF
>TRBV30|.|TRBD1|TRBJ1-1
TGTGCCTGGAGTGGAGTGGGGACAGGGAACACTGAAGCTTTCTTT
CAWSGVGTGNTEAFF
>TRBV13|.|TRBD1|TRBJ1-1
TGTGCCAGCAGCTCCCGACAGGGGGGTAGGGGCAACACTGAAGCTTTCTTT
CASSSRQGGRGNTEAFF
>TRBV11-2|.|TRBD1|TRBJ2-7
TGTGCCAGCAGCTTAGCTCCGGGGACAGCAGCCTACGAGCAGTACTTC
CASSLAPGTAAYEQYF
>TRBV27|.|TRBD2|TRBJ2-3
TGTGCCAGCAGTTCCCCGCTAGTAGCGGGAGCATCAGATACGCAGTATTTT
CASSSPLVAGASDTQYF
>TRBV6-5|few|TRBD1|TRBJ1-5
TGTGCCAGCACCGGGACAGGGGGCAATCAGCCCCAGCATTTT
CASTGTGGNQPQHF
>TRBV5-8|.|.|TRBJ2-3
TGTGCCAGCAGCTTGGCCCTAGCTGCAGATACGCAGTATTTT
CASSLALAADTQYF
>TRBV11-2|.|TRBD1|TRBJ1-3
TGTGCCAGCAGGCCCGCCGGGACAGGGTTCGGAAACACCATATATTTT
CASRPAGTGFGNTIYF
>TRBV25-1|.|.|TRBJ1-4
TGTGCCAGCAGTGAATTAAGTGAAAAACTGTTTTTT
CASSELSEKLFF
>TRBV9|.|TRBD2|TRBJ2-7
TGTGCCAGCAGCGTAGCGCTAGCGGGAGGGCTCGGAGAGCAGTACTTC
CASSVALAGGLGEQYF
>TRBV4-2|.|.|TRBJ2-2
TGTGCCAGCAGCCAAGCGGCGGCGACTACAGGCGGGGAGCTGTTTTTT
CASSQAAATTGGELFF
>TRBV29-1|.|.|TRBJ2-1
TGCAGCGTCACAGGTGGCTCCTACAATGAGCAGTTCTTC
CSVTGGSYNEQFF
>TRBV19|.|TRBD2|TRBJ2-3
TGTGCCAGTAGTACCCCCAGCGGGGGAATAACAGATACGCAGTATTTT
CASSTPSGGITDTQYF
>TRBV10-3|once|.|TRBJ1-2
TGTGCCATCAATGAACCCTTTAACTATGGCTACACCTTC
CAINEPFNYGYTF
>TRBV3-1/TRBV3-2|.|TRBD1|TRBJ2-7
TGTGCCAGCAGCCGGGGAAGGACAGGAGAGCAGTACTTC
CASSRGRTGEQYF
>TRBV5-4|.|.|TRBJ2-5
TGTGCCAGCAGCTTGGTAGGATTGGATAAAGAGACCCAGTACTTC
CASSLVGLDKETQYF
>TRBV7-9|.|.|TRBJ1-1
TGTGCCAGCAGCTTACCGACAGGAGGGGACACTGAAGCTTTCTTT
CASSLPTGGDTEAFF
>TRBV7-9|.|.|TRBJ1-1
TGTGCCAGCACTCAAAGGGAGTCGAACACTGAAGCTTTCTTT
CASTQRESNTEAFF
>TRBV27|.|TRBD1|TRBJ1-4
TGTGCCAGCAGTCTTGACAGGGCAACTAATGAAAAACTGTTTTTT
CASSLDRATNEKLFF
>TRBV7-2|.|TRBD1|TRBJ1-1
TGTGCCAGCAGCCCTAGCCCGACAGGGGCAGGCACTGAAGCTTTCTTT
CASSPSPTGAGTEAFF
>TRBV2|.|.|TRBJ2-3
TGTGCCAGCAGTGGGAGGGGGCTGGGCACAGATACGCAGTATTTT
CASSGRGLGTDTQYF
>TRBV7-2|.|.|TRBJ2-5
TGTGCCAGCAGCTTAGACGGGACACCAGAGACCCAGTACTTC
CASSLDGTPETQYF
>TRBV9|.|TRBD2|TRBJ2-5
TGTGCCAGCAGCGTAGTACCTAGCGGGGGCTATGAGACCCAGTACTTC
CASSVVPSGGYETQYF